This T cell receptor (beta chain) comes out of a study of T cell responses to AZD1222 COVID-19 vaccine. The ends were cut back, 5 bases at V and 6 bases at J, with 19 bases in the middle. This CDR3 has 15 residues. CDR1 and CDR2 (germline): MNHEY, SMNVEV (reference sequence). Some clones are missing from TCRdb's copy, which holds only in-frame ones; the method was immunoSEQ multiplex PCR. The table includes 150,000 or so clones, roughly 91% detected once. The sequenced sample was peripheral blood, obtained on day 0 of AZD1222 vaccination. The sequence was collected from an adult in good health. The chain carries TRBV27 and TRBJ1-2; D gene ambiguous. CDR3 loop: CASSPVRKSKDGYTF. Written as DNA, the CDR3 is TGTGCCAGCAGTCCCGTGAGGAAGAGTAAGGATGGCTACACCTTC.